One and the same sample provided the 21 T cell receptor beta chains below, sequenced in a study of blood T cell repertoires in COVID-19. Using immunoSEQ multiplex PCR, the repertoire was profiled, and TCRdb retains in-frame clones only, with some absent. This table has 73,000 or so clones, around 79% appearing once. Sequencing was carried out using peripheral blood. The source of these receptors is a man aged 55 to 70 with acute or convalescent COVID-19.

This sequence joins TRBV10-2 and TRBJ2-7, with D perhaps matching TRBD2 (5 bases). The CDR3 is 14 residues long. The V gene lost 3 bases and the J gene lost 7 bases, with 16 bases spanning the gap. Looked up from germline, CDR1 is WSHSY and CDR2 is SAAADI. The CDR3 nucleotides are TGCGCCAGCAGTGATCAGCGGCCTTTCTTAGAGCAGTACTTC. Translating gives CASSDQRPFLEQYF.

This clone was seen a few times. The genes are TRBV6-1 and TRBJ2-2, with 7 bases aligning to TRBD2. The J segment lost 5 bases and the V segment lost 8 bases, leaving 11 bases of the junction unmatched. The CDR3 covers 15 residues. CDR1 MNHNS and CDR2 SASEGT come from the germline V gene. This chain's CDR3 is CASRSSREKTGELFF. CDR3 DNA sequence: TGTGCCAGCCGGAGCTCGCGGGAGAAGACCGGGGAGCTGTTTTTT.

The J gene is TRBJ2-5, the V gene TRBV28; perhaps TRBD2 as D (6 bases). The CDR3 spans 14 residues. The V end lost 8 bases, the J end lost 3 bases, and 16 bases lay between the germline ends. The germline gives CDR1 MDHEN, CDR2 SYDVKM. CDR3 residues: CASVEGPDKETQYF. The CDR3 DNA follows: TGTGCCAGCGTGGAGGGCCCCGACAAAGAGACCCAGTACTTC. The whole variable domain, filled in from reference TRBV28 and TRBJ2-5, reads DVKVTQSSRYLVKRTGEKVFLECVQDMDHENMFWYRQDPGLGLRLIYFSYDVKMKEKGDIPEGYSVSREKKERFSLILESASTNQTSMYLCASVEGPDKETQYFGPGTRLLVL.

The chain is built from TRBV10-2 and TRBJ2-5, with no clear D. Trimming stripped 3 bases from V and 2 bases from J, with 10 bases between. In germline, CDR1 is WSHSY, CDR2 SAAADI. The CDR3 is 14 amino acids. The CDR3 nucleotides are TGCGCCAGCAGTGACCCCCCCGGGCAAGAGACCCAGTACTTC. Residues: CASSDPPGQETQYF.

This chain connects TRBV12-3 or TRBV12-4 to TRBJ2-2; possible D gene TRBD2, 5 bases. Trimming left V 3 bases short and J 5 bases short, with 7 bases between. This CDR3 is 13 amino acids long. This chain's CDR3 is CASSFTGTGELFF. CDR3 nucleotide sequence: TGTGCCAGCAGTTTTACGGGGACCGGGGAGCTGTTTTTT.

The gene calls are TRBV3-1 (or the pseudogene TRBV3-2) and TRBJ1-1; 9 bases are shared with TRBD1. V trimming: 4 bases; J trimming: 7 bases; junction bases outside the gene matches: 7. Germline CDR1 is LGHDT and CDR2 is YNNKEL (reference sequence). The CDR3 has 14 residues. CDR3 DNA: TGTGCCAGCAGCCTGTCGGACAGGGGAAATGAAGCTTTCTTT. Amino acids: CASSLSDRGNEAFF.

The V gene is TRBV14, the J gene TRBJ2-1; D might be TRBD2 (6 bases). Germline-derived CDR1 and CDR2 are SGHDN and FVKESK. The CDR3 is 15 amino acids. V was pared by 1 base and J by 10 bases, with 17 bases between. In DNA, the CDR3 is TGTGCCAGCAGCCAAGCAGGGACTGGCCTATGGGAGCAGTTCTTC. Its protein product is CASSQAGTGLWEQFF.

This chain joins TRBV2 and TRBJ1-6; TRBD1 aligns across 10 bases. Looked up from germline, CDR1 is SNHLY and CDR2 is FYNNEI. The CDR3 contains 14 residues. Unmatched junction bases numbered 5, after V lost 6 bases and J lost 9 bases. This CDR3 reads CASRATGGGSPLHF. The CDR3, as DNA: TGTGCCAGCAGAGCGACAGGGGGCGGTTCACCCCTCCACTTT.

The V gene is TRBV27, the J gene TRBJ2-3; the match to TRBD1 covers 9 bases. The CDR3 spans 14 residues. The V and J ends lost 5 bases and 8 bases, in that order; junction bases with no gene match: 8. The germline gives CDR1 MNHEY, CDR2 SMNVEV (reference sequence). CDR3 amino acids: CASSLLADRGTQYF. CDR3 in DNA: TGTGCCAGCAGTCTCCTAGCGGACAGGGGTACGCAGTATTTT.

The rearrangement joins TRBV24-1 to TRBJ2-7; 7 bases match TRBD2. V lost 5 bases and J lost 3; bases outside the gene matches: 9. The germline V gene has CDR1 KGHDR and CDR2 SFDVKD. This CDR3 comprises 15 residues. As DNA, the CDR3 is TGTGCCACCAGTGCGGCGGGAGATTTGGACTACGAGCAGTACGTC. Its protein is CATSAAGDLDYEQYV.

V is TRBV15 and J is TRBJ2-3; D is ambiguous. This CDR3 is built from 15 residues. Germline V gene lookup returns CDR1 LNHNV and CDR2 YYDKDF (reference sequence). V lost 0 bases, J lost 5 bases, and 12 bases lay in between. CDR3 region: CATSRDAAMRDTQYF. The CDR3 DNA follows: TGTGCCACCAGCAGAGATGCCGCTATGAGAGATACGCAGTATTTT.

This clone was observed a few times. CDR3 coding DNA: TGCGCCGTAGCCAACGCCGGGGGGGGCACAGATACGCAGTATTTT. As protein: CAVANAGGGTDTQYF. The chain carries TRBV4-1 and TRBJ2-3; 8 nucleotides align to TRBD2. Germline lookup yields CDR1 MGHRA and CDR2 YSYEKL. V lost 11 bases to trimming and J lost 1 base; unmatched junction nucleotides: 11. CDR3 size: 15 residues.

The gene calls are TRBV5-6 and TRBJ2-3; TRBD2 aligns across 10 bases. In germline, CDR1 is SGHDT, CDR2 YYEEEE. V shed 0 bases, J shed 3 bases, and the junction held 4 bases outside the gene matches. The CDR3 is 16 amino acids. The CDR3 DNA sequence: TGTGCCAGCAGCTTGGACACTAGCGGGGCTACAGATACGCAGTATTTT. This encodes CASSLDTSGATDTQYF.

The chain recombines TRBV7-9 with TRBJ1-1, with D perhaps TRBD1 (6 bases). The length of the CDR3 is 16 residues. V gave up 2 bases and J gave up 4 bases, with 17 bases separating them. From germline, CDR1 is SEHNR and CDR2 FQNEAQ (reference sequence). As DNA, the CDR3 is TGTGCCAGCAGCTTAACAGGGTCTGGCTGGGGCACTGAAGCTTTCTTT. It translates to CASSLTGSGWGTEAFF.

The chain is built from TRBV5-1 and TRBJ2-1; 10 nucleotides align to TRBD2. Looked up from germline, CDR1 is SGHRS and CDR2 is YFSETQ. The ends lost 2 bases at V and 7 bases at J; junction bases unmatched: 6. This CDR3 comprises 15 residues. CDR3 residues: CASSLMGLANNEQFF. In DNA form, the CDR3 reads TGCGCCAGCAGCTTAATGGGACTAGCGAATAATGAGCAGTTCTTC.

J is TRBJ1-1 and V is TRBV7-9; 9 bases agree with TRBD1. CDR1 is SEHNR, CDR2 FQNEAQ, per germline (reference sequence). Trimming cost V 5 bases and J 5 bases; bases outside gene matches: 6. This CDR3 has 14 amino acids. The DNA for the CDR3 is TGTGCCAGCAGCGAAGGGACAGGGTGGACTGAAGCTTTCTTT. Amino acid sequence: CASSEGTGWTEAFF. Full variable domain (rest looked up from reference TRBV7-9 and TRBJ1-1): DTGVSQNPRHKITKRGQNVTFRCDPISEHNRLYWYRQTLGQGPEFLTYFQNEAQLEKSRLLSDRFSAERPKGSFSTLEIQRTEQGDSAMYLCASSEGTGWTEAFFGQGTRLTVV.

The rearrangement uses TRBV19 and TRBJ1-1; possible D gene TRBD1, 6 bases. Germline V gene data show CDR1 as LNHDA and CDR2 as SQIVND (reference sequence). The V gene lost 5 bases and the J gene lost 7 bases, with 14 bases spanning the gap. The CDR3 consists of 13 residues. CDR3 DNA: TGTGCCAGTAGTGTCGGACAGATCCATGAAGCTTTCTTT. Translation gives CASSVGQIHEAFF.

This clone was recorded once. This chain connects TRBV28 to TRBJ2-7; TRBD2 might be the D (5 bases). The germline V gene has CDR1 MDHEN and CDR2 SYDVKM. Trimming removed 6 bases from V and 7 bases from J, with 16 bases in between. The CDR3 covers 13 residues. The CDR3 region has the DNA TGTGCCAGCAGACCCCGGGGTCTGGGGGAGCAGTACGTC. It is translated as CASRPRGLGEQYV.

V and J are TRBV5-5 and TRBJ1-1; D is unresolved. V was cut by 4 bases and J by 3 bases, with 7 bases left in between. The CDR3 is made up of 12 amino acids. CDR1 is SGHKS and CDR2 is YYEKEE in the germline V gene (reference sequence). The CDR3, as DNA: TGTGCCAGCAGCCGAGCTTACACTGAAGCTTTCTTT. It specifies CASSRAYTEAFF.

This clone has only a few counts. The gene calls are TRBV6-8 and TRBJ2-3; 12 nucleotides match TRBD2. CDR3 length: 20 amino acids. With 4 bases clipped from V and 0 bases from J, the junction kept 14 bases outside the gene matches. CDR1 and CDR2 from the germline V gene are MNHGY and SAAAGT. This CDR3 is CASSFKEGLAGQTSTDTQYF. Here the CDR3 DNA reads TGTGCCAGCAGTTTTAAGGAAGGACTAGCGGGGCAAACTAGCACAGATACGCAGTATTTT.

The V call is TRBV27, the J call TRBJ2-1, with TRBD2 matching over 7 bases. There are 14 residues in the CDR3. Trimming at V came to 9 bases and at J to 0 bases, leaving 5 bases not matched to a gene. The germline CDR1 and CDR2 sequences are MNHEY and SMNVEV (reference sequence). The DNA for the CDR3 is TGTGCCAGTCGGGGCGGGAGCTCCTACAATGAGCAGTTCTTC. Its protein is CASRGGSSYNEQFF.